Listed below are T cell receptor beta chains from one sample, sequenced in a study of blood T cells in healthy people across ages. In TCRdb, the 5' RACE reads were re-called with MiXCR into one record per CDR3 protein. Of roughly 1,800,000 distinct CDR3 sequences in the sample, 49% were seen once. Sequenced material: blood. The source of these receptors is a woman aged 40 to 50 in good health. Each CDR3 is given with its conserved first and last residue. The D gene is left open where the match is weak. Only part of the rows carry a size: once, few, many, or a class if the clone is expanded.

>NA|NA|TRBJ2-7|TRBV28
CASSPLAGQYEQYF
TGTGCCAGCAGCCCCCTCGCGGGCCAATACGAGCAGTACTTC
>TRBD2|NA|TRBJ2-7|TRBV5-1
CASSLELAGGQREQYF
TGCGCCAGCAGCTTGGAACTAGCGGGGGGGCAGCGGGAGCAGTACTTC
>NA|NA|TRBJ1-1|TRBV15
CATSREPGRGAEAFF
TGTGCCACCAGCAGAGAACCCGGCCGGGGCGCTGAAGCTTTCTTT
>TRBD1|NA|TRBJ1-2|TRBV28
CASSPHHDDRALYGYTF
TGTGCCAGCAGTCCCCACCATGACGACAGGGCCCTCTATGGCTACACCTTC
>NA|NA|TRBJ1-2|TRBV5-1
CASSLEGPVYTF
TGCGCCAGCAGCTTGGAGGGTCCCGTCTACACCTTC
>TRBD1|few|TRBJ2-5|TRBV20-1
CSAQGVQETQYF
TGCAGTGCTCAGGGGGTCCAAGAGACCCAGTACTTC
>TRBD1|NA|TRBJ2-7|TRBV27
CASSTPGQFYEQYF
TGTGCCAGCAGTACACCGGGACAGTTCTACGAGCAGTACTTC
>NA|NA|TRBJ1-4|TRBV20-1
CSARDGRLPEEKLFF
TGCAGTGCTAGAGATGGCCGGCTCCCCGAGGAAAAACTGTTTTTT
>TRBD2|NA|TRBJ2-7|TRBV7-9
CASSQGTSGLEQYF
TGTGCCAGCAGCCAGGGGACTAGCGGATTAGAGCAGTACTTC
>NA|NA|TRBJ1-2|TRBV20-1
CSARDFTTGGYTF
TGCAGTGCTAGAGATTTCACGACGGGAGGCTACACCTTC
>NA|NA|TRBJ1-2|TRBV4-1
CASSQSRRTQGHGYTF
TGCGCCAGCAGCCAATCCCGGAGGACCCAGGGCCATGGCTACACCTTC
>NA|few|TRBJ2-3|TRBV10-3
CAISDLRGTTTHTDTQYF
TGTGCCATCAGTGACCTACGGGGGACCACAACACACACAGATACGCAGTATTTT